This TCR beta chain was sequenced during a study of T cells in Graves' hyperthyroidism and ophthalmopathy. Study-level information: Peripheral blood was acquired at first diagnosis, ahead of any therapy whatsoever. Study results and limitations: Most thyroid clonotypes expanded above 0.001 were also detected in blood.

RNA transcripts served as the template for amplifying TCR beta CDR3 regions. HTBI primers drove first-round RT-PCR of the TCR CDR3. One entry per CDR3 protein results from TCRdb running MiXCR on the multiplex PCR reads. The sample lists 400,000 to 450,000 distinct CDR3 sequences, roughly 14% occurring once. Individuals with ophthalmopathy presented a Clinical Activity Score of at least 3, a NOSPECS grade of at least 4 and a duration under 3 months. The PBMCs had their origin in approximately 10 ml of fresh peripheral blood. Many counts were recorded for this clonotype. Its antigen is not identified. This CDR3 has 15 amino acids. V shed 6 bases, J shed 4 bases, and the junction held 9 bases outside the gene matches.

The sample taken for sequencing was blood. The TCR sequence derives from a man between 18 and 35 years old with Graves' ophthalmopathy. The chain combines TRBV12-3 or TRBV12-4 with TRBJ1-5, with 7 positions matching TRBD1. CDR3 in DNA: TGTGCCAGCAGAACTGGACAGGAGAAGAATCAGCCCCAGCATTTT. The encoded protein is CASRTGQEKNQPQHF.